This T cell receptor beta chain comes out of a study of control samples from healthy donors and cancer patients. CDR1 and CDR2 (germline): SGHTA, FQGTGA. CDR3 length: 18 amino acids. V was clipped by 2 bases and J by 0 bases; unmatched bases: 4. This clone was observed a single time. The protocol was immunoSEQ multiplex PCR, while the TCRdb copy is restricted to in-frame clones and leaves out a portion. The sample includes 190,000 or so clones, about 93% of them seen just once. This chain uses TRBV7-3 with TRBJ2-2, with TRBD2 identical over 12 bases. Material: blood. This sequence originates from a man aged 18-30 years in good health. CDR3 coding DNA: TGTGCCAGCAGCTTACTGGGACTAGCGGGTGCGAACACCGGGGAGCTGTTTTTT. This gives the protein CASSLLGLAGANTGELFF.